These 29 T cell receptor beta chains originate from one sample sequenced in a study of T cell changes during pregnancy in multiple sclerosis (dated by TCRdb to the late 2010s). Libraries were prepared through the immunoSEQ multiplex PCR assay. Imported from immuneACCESS, the table was reduced by TCRdb to in-frame sequences with V and J called. These copies leave out some clones; in studies compared against another copy, an unresolved V gene accounts for under half, and the cause of the remainder is not known. This sample gives about 100,000 clones in total; 85% to 95% of them show up just once. Around 1.2% of the sample is held by the ten biggest clonotypes. Sample: peripheral blood, taken in the second trimester of pregnancy. Receptors were obtained from a female donor with multiple sclerosis, enrolled in a pregnancy study.

The rearrangement uses TRBV6-1 and TRBJ2-2; D is possibly TRBD1 (6 bases). The CDR3 runs to 15 residues. V was shortened by 1 base and J by 5 bases, with 11 bases between the two germline ends. The germline gives CDR1 MNHNS, CDR2 SASEGT. The CDR3 DNA follows: TGTGCCAGCAGTGAAGATTGGGGGCGTACCGGGGAGCTGTTTTTT. Translated, it gives CASSEDWGRTGELFF.

The gene calls are TRBV5-6 and TRBJ1-4, with 7 bases fitting TRBD1. Germline CDR1 reads SGHDT; CDR2 reads YYEEEE. This CDR3 is 15 amino acids long. The trim removed 4 bases at V and 2 bases at J, leaving 5 bases unmatched. This CDR3 is CASSPPGQTNEKLFF. The CDR3 coding sequence is TGTGCCAGCAGCCCGCCGGGACAGACTAATGAAAAACTGTTTTTT. Drawing the rest from reference TRBV5-6 and TRBJ1-4, the complete variable domain is DAGVTQSPTHLIKTRGQQVTLRCSPKSGHDTVSWYQQALGQGPQFIFQYYEEEERQRGNFPDRFSGHQFPNYSSELNVNALLLGDSALYLCASSPPGQTNEKLFFGSGTQLSVL.

The V and J genes are TRBV9 and TRBJ1-2, with 12 bases fitting TRBD1. This CDR3 has 17 amino acids. Germline values: CDR1 SGDLS, CDR2 YYNGEE. V lost 2 bases, J lost 6 bases, and 11 bases stayed unmatched. CDR3 sequence reads: CASSVSSRGQGADGYTF. The CDR3 DNA reads as TGTGCCAGCAGCGTCTCAAGTAGGGGACAGGGGGCGGATGGCTACACCTTC.

CDR3 region: CASSEALRGHEPQHF. The CDR3 DNA is TGTGCCAGCAGTGAAGCGCTTCGGGGACACGAGCCCCAGCATTTT. This chain joins TRBV6-1 and TRBJ1-5, with D possibly TRBD1 on 6 matching bases. The V gene lost 0 bases and the J gene lost 8 bases, with 14 bases spanning the gap. The germline V gene has CDR1 MNHNS and CDR2 SASEGT. The CDR3 has 15 amino acids.

This clone was recorded a few times. V is TRBV19 and J is TRBJ1-1, with D possibly TRBD1 on 6 matching bases. Trimming took 3 bases from V and 6 from J, leaving 11 bases between them. This CDR3 region has 13 residues. The germline CDR1 and CDR2 sequences are LNHDA and SQIVND (reference sequence). CDR3 bases: TGTGCCAGTAGTATCGGACAGCCATCTGAAGCTTTCTTT. This encodes CASSIGQPSEAFF. The whole variable domain, filled in from reference TRBV19 and TRBJ1-1, reads DGGITQSPKYLFRKEGQNVTLSCEQNLNHDAMYWYRQDPGQGLRLIYYSQIVNDFQKGDIAEGYSVSREKKESFPLTVTSAQKNPTAFYLCASSIGQPSEAFFGQGTRLTVV.

The CDR3 sequence is CASSSGLAEGTQYF. CDR3 DNA: TGTGCCAGCAGCTCTGGACTAGCGGAGGGGACCCAGTACTTC. The rearrangement joins TRBV7-8 to TRBJ2-5; 10 bases align to TRBD2. The CDR3 consists of 14 residues. With V trimmed by 4 bases and J by 7 bases, 6 bases remained unmatched. Germline assignment: CDR1 SGHVS and CDR2 FQNEAQ. The complete variable domain, with remaining parts taken from reference TRBV7-8 and TRBJ2-5, reads GAGVSQSPRYKVAKRGQDVALRCDPISGHVSLFWYQQALGQGPEFLTYFQNEAQLDKSGLPSDRFFAERPEGSVSTLKIQRTQQEDSAVYLCASSSGLAEGTQYFGPGTRLLVL.

The chain combines TRBV6-6 with TRBJ1-1, with 7 bases fitting TRBD1. The CDR3 contains 13 residues. Per the germline V gene, CDR1 is MNHNY and CDR2 is SVGAGI (reference sequence). The trim removed 7 bases at V and 3 bases at J, leaving 5 bases unmatched. DNA of the CDR3: TGTGCCAGCAATGGACAGGTTTACACTGAAGCTTTCTTT. Protein sequence: CASNGQVYTEAFF.

V gene TRBV15 combines with J gene TRBJ2-7, with TRBD1 identical over 8 bases. This CDR3 is 14 amino acids long. Germline V gene sequence: CDR1 LNHNV, CDR2 YYDKDF (reference sequence). V gave up 5 bases and J gave up 2 bases; unmatched junction bases: 5. DNA of the CDR3: TGTGCCACCAGCCCAGGACAGGGCCCCTACGAGCAGTACTTC. This encodes CATSPGQGPYEQYF.

The J gene is TRBJ1-1, the V gene TRBV10-3, with 10 bases that match TRBD1. The J segment lost 6 bases and the V segment lost 8 bases, leaving 6 bases of the junction unmatched. Germline V gives CDR1 ENHRY, CDR2 SYGVKD. The CDR3 loop spans 13 amino acids. CDR3 loop: CAIGPGQGSEAFF. CDR3 in DNA: TGTGCCATCGGACCGGGACAGGGGTCTGAAGCTTTCTTT.

The chain uses TRBV9 and TRBJ2-1, with 10 bases aligning to TRBD2. The CDR3 runs 16 residues. In germline, CDR1 is SGDLS, CDR2 YYNGEE. V trimming: 3 bases; J trimming: 7 bases; junction bases outside the gene matches: 10. CDR3 bases: TGTGCCAGCAGCGGTCGAAGCGGGAGGGCGCGAAATGAGCAGTTCTTC. It yields the protein CASSGRSGRARNEQFF.

The chain is built from TRBV18 and TRBJ2-5, with a weak D call TRBD2 (5 bases). V lost 3 bases to trimming and J lost 2 bases, with 13 bases between them. CDR3 length: 15 residues. Germline CDR1 KGHSH, CDR2 LQKENI. The CDR3 reads CASSPGLGRQETQYF. Here the CDR3 DNA reads TGTGCCAGCTCACCTGGCCTGGGGAGACAAGAGACCCAGTACTTC.

The V call is TRBV7-9, the J call TRBJ1-3; the D gene is possibly TRBD1 (5 bases). Germline V gene data show CDR1 as SEHNR and CDR2 as FQNEAQ (reference sequence). Deletions cut 4 bases from V and 0 bases from J, with 13 bases between. The CDR3 consists of 16 residues. The CDR3 nucleotides are TGTGCCAGCAGCTCCTCAGGGATTATCTCTGGAAACACCATATATTTT. It translates to CASSSSGIISGNTIYF.

The V and J genes are TRBV28 and TRBJ2-1; TRBD1 matches at 8 bases. Germline trimming cut 2 bases from V and 7 bases from J; bases unmatched to any gene: 7. The CDR3 length is 15 residues. Germline CDR1 reads MDHEN; CDR2 reads SYDVKM. CDR3 region: CASSLGGQVQNEQFF. The CDR3 nucleotides are TGTGCCAGCAGTTTAGGGGGACAGGTTCAAAATGAGCAGTTCTTC.

In nucleotides, the CDR3 is TGCGCCAGCAGCTTACTCACAGGGGAAGAGACCCAGTACTTC. Translated, it gives CASSLLTGEETQYF. This chain connects TRBV5-1 to TRBJ2-5; 7 bases are shared with TRBD1. The V gene end was trimmed by 2 bases and the J gene end by 3 bases; junction bases not matched to a gene: 4. Germline loops: CDR1 SGHRS, CDR2 YFSETQ. The length of the CDR3 is 14 residues.

This chain connects TRBV5-5 to TRBJ1-1, with D uncertain. V gave up 4 bases and J gave up 4 bases, with 14 bases separating them. The CDR3 loop spans 14 amino acids. The germline V gene encodes CDR1 SGHKS and CDR2 YYEKEE (reference sequence). CDR3 nucleotide sequence: TGTGCCAGCAGCCCTTGGAGGGAGGGCACTGAAGCTTTCTTT. Protein product: CASSPWREGTEAFF.

As concerns this clone: The DNA is omitted, as the CDR3 cannot be located on it reliably, and the CDR3 follows TCRdb's listing. The chain carries TRBV21-1 and TRBJ2-2; the table's D gene call, TRBD1, was not cross checked with the DNA. TRBV21-1 is annotated as a pseudogene. The length of the CDR3 is 16 amino acids, counting both ends. CDR3 loop: CASSKCWAGGSGELFF.

The rearrangement joins TRBV4-2 to TRBJ1-2; D ambiguous. V lost 5 bases, J lost 6 bases, and 19 bases lay in between. Germline CDR1 LGHNA, CDR2 YNFKEQ. CDR3 length: 15 residues. The CDR3 loop is CASSTADAGSDGYTF. The CDR3 DNA follows: TGTGCCAGCAGCACAGCCGATGCAGGAAGTGATGGCTACACCTTC.

V gene TRBV19 combines with J gene TRBJ2-7; TRBD1 agrees at 8 bases. The CDR3 length is 16 residues. Trimming took 7 bases from V and 7 from J; bases not matched to a gene: 18. CDR1 LNHDA and CDR2 SQIVND come from the germline V gene (reference sequence). The DNA for the CDR3 is TGTGCCAGTAACCCAGGGCAGGGGGCGCCCCCTGTGGAGCAGTACTTC. Its translation: CASNPGQGAPPVEQYF. The whole variable domain, filled in from reference TRBV19 and TRBJ2-7, reads DGGITQSPKYLFRKEGQNVTLSCEQNLNHDAMYWYRQDPGQGLRLIYYSQIVNDFQKGDIAEGYSVSREKKESFPLTVTSAQKNPTAFYLCASNPGQGAPPVEQYFGPGTRLTVT.

The chain carries TRBV7-2 and TRBJ2-1; TRBD2 agrees at 7 bases. V gave up 1 base and J gave up 4 bases; unmatched junction bases: 7. The CDR3 sequence is 16 residues long. Germline V gene data show CDR1 as SGHTA and CDR2 as FQGNSA. DNA of the CDR3: TGTGCCAGCAGCTTAGTGAGCGGGGTGAAATACAATGAGCAGTTCTTC. It translates to CASSLVSGVKYNEQFF.

V usage is TRBV11-3 and J usage is TRBJ1-1; D is undetermined. There are 13 residues in the CDR3. V dropped 5 bases and J dropped 1 base, with 8 bases sitting between them. Germline lookup yields CDR1 SGHNT and CDR2 YENEEA. CDR3 amino acids: CASSEHTNTEAFF. In DNA form, the CDR3 reads TGTGCCAGCAGCGAACACACGAACACTGAAGCTTTCTTT.

This chain uses TRBV6-1 with TRBJ1-1; D perhaps matches TRBD1 (5 bases). V lost 3 bases, J lost 1 base, and 12 bases lay in between. This CDR3 has 15 amino acids. From germline, CDR1 is MNHNS and CDR2 SASEGT. The CDR3: CASSDEGLTNTEAFF. CDR3 DNA: TGTGCCAGCAGTGACGAGGGACTGACGAACACTGAAGCTTTCTTT.

The chain carries TRBV7-6 and TRBJ2-5, with TRBD2 as a possible D gene (5 bases). Germline V gives CDR1 SGHVS, CDR2 FNYEAQ. This CDR3 region has 17 residues. Between the trimmed V and J ends, which lost 0 bases and 1 base, there was a span of 15 bases. The CDR3 protein is CASSLASTGRVQETQYF. The CDR3 DNA is TGTGCCAGCAGCTTAGCGTCTACTGGGCGGGTCCAAGAGACCCAGTACTTC.

The chain recombines TRBV7-9 with TRBJ1-1; a possible D gene is TRBD1 (5 bases). The V gene lost 5 bases and the J gene lost 1 base, with 11 bases spanning the gap. CDR3 length equals 14 residues. Germline assignment: CDR1 SEHNR and CDR2 FQNEAQ (reference sequence). The CDR3 DNA sequence: TGTGCCAGCAGCCGTATGACAGAGAACACTGAAGCTTTCTTT. It encodes CASSRMTENTEAFF.

The chain joins TRBV2 to TRBJ2-7; 11 nucleotides agree with TRBD2. Germline CDR1 SNHLY, CDR2 FYNNEI. This CDR3 has 14 residues. The V segment lost 4 bases and the J segment 4 bases; nucleotides outside the gene matches: 3. The CDR3 sequence: CASSGPSGGYEQYF. CDR3 DNA: TGTGCCAGCAGTGGTCCTAGCGGGGGGTACGAGCAGTACTTC.

CDR3 in amino acids: CASRPGQPNTGELFF. CDR3 in DNA: TGCGCCAGTCGACCGGGACAGCCGAACACCGGGGAGCTGTTTTTT. The chain links TRBV5-1 to TRBJ2-2; TRBD1 matches at 7 bases. The CDR3 contains 15 residues. V shed 8 bases and J 0 bases; nucleotides not matched to a gene: 7. In germline, CDR1 is SGHRS, CDR2 YFSETQ.

J is TRBJ2-1 and V is TRBV5-6; 7 positions match TRBD1. Germline trimming cut 4 bases from V and 6 bases from J; bases unmatched to any gene: 4. This CDR3 is 13 amino acids long. Germline loops: CDR1 SGHDT, CDR2 YYEEEE. This chain's CDR3 is CASSRTGRNEQFF. The CDR3 coding sequence is TGTGCCAGCAGCCGGACAGGCCGCAATGAGCAGTTCTTC.

V usage is TRBV14 and J usage is TRBJ2-3; 9 nucleotides match TRBD1. V was pared by 0 bases and J by 2 bases, with 3 bases of the junction left unmatched. The CDR3 contains 16 residues. In germline, CDR1 is SGHDN, CDR2 FVKESK. The CDR3 loop is CASSQEGQGSTDTQYF. For the CDR3, the DNA is TGTGCCAGCAGCCAAGAAGGACAGGGGTCCACAGATACGCAGTATTTT.

The chain is built from TRBV5-8 and TRBJ1-5; D might be TRBD1 (5 bases). The CDR3 runs 15 residues. V lost 5 bases to trimming and J lost 12 bases, with 24 bases between them. The germline V gene has CDR1 SGHTS and CDR2 YDEGEE. DNA for the CDR3: TGTGCCAGCAGTCGGCCCCGCCCCTCCCGACAGTTCCAGCATTTT. Its translation: CASSRPRPSRQFQHF.

The CDR3 is CASSLVRGGQAIYGYTF. For the CDR3, the DNA is TGTGCCAGCAGCTTAGTGAGAGGCGGACAGGCAATCTATGGCTACACCTTC. This chain joins TRBV7-2 and TRBJ1-2, with 7 bases aligning to TRBD1. The CDR3 runs 17 residues. V lost 1 base to trimming and J lost 4 bases; unmatched junction nucleotides: 12. The germline V gene has CDR1 SGHTA and CDR2 FQGNSA.